This TCR beta chain was observed in a study of T-cell reconstitution after alpha-beta-depleted transplantation in children. The CDR3 loop spans 13 amino acids. CDR1 and CDR2 (germline): SGDLS, YYNGEE. Trimming removed 1 base at V and 1 base at J, with 5 bases between. Molecular barcoding with unique molecular identifiers was used for the TCRbeta library. MiXCR, applied by TCRdb to the PCR reads, yields one record per CDR3 protein. The data contain around 800,000 distinct CDR3 sequences, roughly 15% of them singletons. The sequences come from PBMCs, mostly from graft donor cells, collected 360 days after TCRalphabeta/CD19-depleted stem cell transplant. The receptor comes from a male patient aged 5 to 17 who had a stem cell transplant for acute lymphoblastic leukemia, so the T cells may come from the graft donor. V and J are TRBV9 and TRBJ2-5; D gene uncertain. The CDR3 protein is CASSVWPQETQYF. DNA of the CDR3: TGTGCCAGCAGCGTATGGCCCCAAGAGACCCAGTACTTC. The whole variable domain, filled in from reference TRBV9 and TRBJ2-5, reads DSGVTQTPKHLITATGQRVTLRCSPRSGDLSVYWYQQSLDQGLQFLIQYYNGEERAKGNILERFSAQQFPDLHSELNLSSLELGDSALYFCASSVWPQETQYFGPGTRLLVL.